Listed here are 10 T cell receptor beta chains from one sample, sequenced in a study of T cell clonality in common variable immunodeficiency. This table comes from immunoSEQ multiplex PCR, and its TCRdb copy is limited to in-frame clones, with some not included. The sample is made up of 45,000 to 60,000 clones, none counted only once. Source material: peripheral blood mononuclear cells. These receptor sequences come from a person aged 18 to 70 in good health.

In its sample, this clone was seen many times. The read terminates 3 residues ahead of where the CDR3 ends, so the germline J gene completes it. This rearrangement joins TRBV6-2 or TRBV6-3 to TRBJ2-1; D is unclear. V was clipped by 2 bases and J by 5 bases, with 7 bases between them. The CDR3 sequence is 13 residues long. Germline V gene lookup returns CDR1 MNHEY and CDR2 SVGEGT. Incomplete CDR3 DNA: TGTGCCAGCAGTTACCTCCGGGACAATGAG. Its protein is CASSYLRDNE. The whole CDR3 protein is CASSYLRDNEQFF.

This clone was counted ten times or more. The missing CDR3 end, 3 residues past where the read stops, is filled in from the germline J gene. The chain joins TRBV4-1 to TRBJ1-1; D not resolved. Germline values: CDR1 MGHRA, CDR2 YSYEKL. V was trimmed by 1 base and J by 3 bases, leaving 9 bases between them. The CDR3 is 14 residues long. This CDR3 reads CASSQVGEDTEAFF. CDR3 DNA, as far as it was read: TGCGCCAGCAGCCAAGTCGGGGAGGACACTGAA.

The sample holds many counts of this clone. The read halts 3 residues ahead of the CDR3 end, with the missing end drawn from the germline J gene. The gene calls are TRBV6-1 and TRBJ2-7; D is undetermined. V was pared by 3 bases and J by 2 bases, with 5 bases between. The CDR3 has 12 amino acids. Germline CDR1 is MNHNS and CDR2 is SASEGT. The CDR3 sequence: CASSDATYEQYF. The sequenced part of the CDR3 DNA is TGTGCCAGCAGTGACGCGACCTACGAG.

This clone was detected ten times or more. The read comes to an end 3 residues before the CDR3 does, leaving the germline J gene to fill in the end. The chain links TRBV20-1 to TRBJ2-5, with 11 bases aligning to TRBD1. The trim removed 5 bases at V and 6 bases at J, leaving 5 bases unmatched. Per the germline V gene, CDR1 is DFQATT and CDR2 is SNEGSKA (reference sequence). CDR3 length: 13 residues. CDR3: CSARDRGEKTQYF. CDR3 bases read: TGCAGTGCTCGGGACAGGGGGGAAAAGACC.

Points on this clone: Sequencing ends 3 residues short of the CDR3 end; the germline J gene provides the rest. The chain combines TRBV19 with TRBJ2-4, with 8 positions matching TRBD1. CDR1 is LNHDA, CDR2 SQIVND, per germline (reference sequence). The CDR3 sequence is 13 residues long. The part of the CDR3 DNA that was read is TGTGCCAGTACGACAGGGGAAAACTATGGT. Its protein product is CASTTGENYG. The entire CDR3 protein reads CASTTGENYGQYF.

This clone was observed many times. Read data end 3 residues before the CDR3 end; the end is taken from the germline J gene. The chain joins TRBV4-2 to TRBJ2-5; D gene uncertain. Trimming removed 3 bases at V and 2 bases at J, with 16 bases between. From germline, CDR1 is LGHNA and CDR2 YNFKEQ. The CDR3 covers 16 residues. The CDR3 region is CASSHSPRLQQETQYF. CDR3 DNA (partial): TGTGCCAGCAGCCACTCCCCGAGACTGCAGCAAGAGACC.

Many counts were recorded for this clone. Read coverage stops 3 residues before the CDR3 terminus; the germline J gene supplies the remainder. The genes are TRBV6-4 and TRBJ2-2; D gene unclear. The V end lost 0 bases, the J end lost 6 bases, and 5 bases lay between the germline ends. This CDR3 is built from 13 residues. The germline V gene encodes CDR1 MRHNA and CDR2 SNTAGT. The part of the CDR3 DNA that was read is TGTGCCAGCAGTGACTCGAAGGCCGGGGAG. Its translation is CASSDSKAGE. The full CDR3 protein is CASSDSKAGELFF.

Comment on this clone: The read falls 3 residues short of the CDR3 end, and the missing part is taken from the germline J gene. V and J are TRBV19 and TRBJ1-1; 11 nucleotides agree with TRBD1. Germline CDR1 LNHDA, CDR2 SQIVND (reference sequence). The ends lost 1 base at V and 4 bases at J; junction bases unmatched: 2. This CDR3 contains 15 residues. The CDR3 bases that were read are TGTGCCAGTAGTATAGGGGGACAGGGGGTCACTGAA. Translated: CASSIGGQGVTE. The complete CDR3 reads CASSIGGQGVTEAFF.

This clone was recorded at least ten times. The CDR3 is cut off 3 residues early in the read; its end comes from the germline J gene. V usage is TRBV20-1 and J usage is TRBJ2-3; 9 bases match TRBD1. J was trimmed by 4 bases and V by 6 bases; bases with no gene match: 5. Germline lookup yields CDR1 DFQATT and CDR2 SNEGSKA (reference sequence). The CDR3 length is 13 residues. The CDR3 is CSARDREADTQYF. CDR3 DNA, as far as it was read: TGCAGTGCACGGGACAGGGAGGCAGATACG.

This clone was seen more than once but under ten times. The germline gene is not matched at one end of the junction; a read error may be the cause. From the germline J gene comes the end of the CDR3, since the read stops 3 residues before it. Distinct nucleotide sequences in the sample also encode this CDR3. The chain is built from TRBV5-1 and TRBJ1-2, with TRBD1 matching over 7 bases. Germline CDR1 is SGHRS and CDR2 is YFSETQ. CDR3 length: 11 amino acids. CDR3 sequence reads: CASQTGNGYTF. CDR3 DNA (partial): TGCGCCAGCCAGACAGGGAATGGG.